The 5 T cell receptor beta chains presented below share a single source sample, sequenced in a study of OX40 agonist ivuxolimab in advanced cancers. Libraries were built with the immunoSEQ multiplex PCR assay. TCRdb's version of the immuneACCESS table is confined to in-frame rearrangements and falls short of the full clone set. An unresolved V gene accounts for under half of the shortfall where checked; the remainder is of unknown origin. The sample table records approximately 89,000 clones; roughly nine tenths of these occur just once. The ten most abundant clones make up approximately 0.49% of the sample. Sequencing used CD4+ or CD8+ T cells sorted from blood, obtained in a trial of the OX40 agonist ivuxolimab. The source is an adult with an advanced solid tumor such as melanoma, head and neck, liver or kidney cancer.

The genes are TRBV10-3 and TRBJ1-5; perhaps TRBD1 as D (5 bases). CDR3 length equals 14 residues. Per germline, CDR1 ENHRY and CDR2 SYGVKD. Deletions cut 10 bases from V and 3 bases from J, with 16 bases between. The CDR3 DNA reads TGTGCCACCCATCGGGGGGGGAACAATCAGCCCCAGCATTTT. Translated: CATHRGGNNQPQHF.

This chain's CDR3 is CASSDGQGGPSYNEQFF. The CDR3 DNA reads as TGTGCCAGCAGTGACGGCCAGGGGGGGCCCTCCTACAATGAGCAGTTCTTC. This sequence joins TRBV2 and TRBJ2-1, with D tentatively TRBD1 or TRBD2 (7 bases each). The length of the CDR3 is 17 residues. V lost 3 bases and J 0 bases, leaving 15 bases between the germline ends. Germline assignment: CDR1 SNHLY and CDR2 FYNNEI. The whole variable domain, filled in from reference TRBV2 and TRBJ2-1, reads EPEVTQTPSHQVTQMGQEVILRCVPISNHLYFYWYRQILGQKVEFLVSFYNNEISEKSEIFDDQFSVERPDGSNFTLKIRSTKLEDSAMYFCASSDGQGGPSYNEQFFGPGTRLTVL.

The chain combines TRBV6-1 with TRBJ1-3; D call uncertain. Per germline, CDR1 MNHNS and CDR2 SASEGT. The CDR3 has 15 amino acids. V was shortened by 8 bases and J by 2 bases, with 16 bases between the two germline ends. CDR3 residues: CASHPGRLTGNTIYF. The CDR3 nucleotides are TGTGCCAGCCACCCGGGCAGACTAACTGGAAACACCATATATTTT.

The V call is TRBV19, the J call TRBJ2-1; tentative D call: TRBD2 (6 bases). This CDR3 contains 14 residues. Trimming shortened V by 2 bases and J by 5 bases, and 10 bases separated the two germline ends. Germline V gives CDR1 LNHDA, CDR2 SQIVND (reference sequence). The CDR3 here is CASSISGVDNEQFF. CDR3 DNA sequence: TGTGCCAGTAGTATATCGGGAGTAGACAATGAGCAGTTCTTC.

In DNA, the CDR3 is TGCGCCAGCGGGGGGGACACCTCTTTTAACGGGGAGCTGTTTTTT. It encodes CASGGDTSFNGELFF. The rearrangement joins TRBV5-1 to TRBJ2-2, with D maybe TRBD2 (7 bases). The V and J ends lost 7 bases and 7 bases respectively, with 20 bases between them. The germline gives CDR1 SGHRS, CDR2 YFSETQ. The CDR3 runs to 15 residues.